These 5 T cell receptor beta chains originate from one sample sequenced in a study of T cell responses to AZD1222 COVID-19 vaccine. TCRdb's copy holds only in-frame clones and misses some; the assay was immunoSEQ multiplex PCR. The repertoire holds roughly 150,000 clones, with roughly nine tenths as singletons. This specimen was peripheral blood, taken on day 0 of AZD1222 vaccination. These receptor sequences come from an adult in good health.

The chain uses TRBV10-2 and TRBJ2-5; 10 bases map to TRBD2. V was clipped by 2 bases and J by 3 bases; unmatched bases: 6. The length of the CDR3 is 16 residues. Germline CDR1 WSHSY, CDR2 SAAADI. The CDR3 reads CASSEASGSPEETQYF. For the CDR3, the DNA is TGCGCCAGCAGTGAGGCTAGCGGGAGTCCGGAAGAGACCCAGTACTTC.

V gene TRBV7-6 combines with J gene TRBJ1-4, with D tentatively TRBD1 (5 bases). The germline gives CDR1 SGHVS, CDR2 FNYEAQ. The CDR3 runs 16 residues. V lost 5 bases and J lost 8, with 21 bases in between. The CDR3 protein is CASSPEVAGQREKLFF. In nucleotides, the CDR3 is TGTGCCAGCAGCCCTGAGGTTGCAGGGCAAAGAGAAAAACTGTTTTTT.

This chain links TRBV4-3 with TRBJ1-2; a possible D gene is TRBD1 (6 bases). V gave up 0 bases and J gave up 6 bases, with 23 bases separating them. This CDR3 is built from 18 residues. Germline values: CDR1 LGHNA, CDR2 YSLEER. The CDR3 loop reads CASSQDITGSSIIDGYTF. CDR3 in DNA: TGCGCCAGCAGCCAAGATATAACAGGGAGTTCGATAATCGATGGCTACACCTTC.

The V call is TRBV5-6, the J call TRBJ2-1; a possible D gene is TRBD2 (5 bases). The V gene lost 0 bases and the J gene lost 7 bases, with 11 bases spanning the gap. The germline V gene has CDR1 SGHDT and CDR2 YYEEEE. The CDR3 has 14 amino acids. CDR3 sequence (DNA): TGTGCCAGCAGCTTGGTGGTGTGGGAGAATGAGCAGTTCTTC. This gives the protein CASSLVVWENEQFF.

The CDR3 loop reads CASSLGDGGRNIQYF. CDR3 in DNA: TGTGCCAGCAGCTTAGGAGACGGAGGCAGGAACATTCAGTACTTC. The rearrangement links TRBV7-2 to TRBJ2-4, with D possibly matching TRBD2 (5 bases). The CDR3 totals 15 residues. V gave up 1 base and J gave up 7 bases, with 14 bases separating them. Germline values: CDR1 SGHTA, CDR2 FQGNSA.